This is a list of T cell receptor beta chains from one sample in a study of blood T cells in healthy people across ages. TCRdb independently ran MiXCR on the 5' RACE reads; one entry per CDR3 protein. Of 950,000 to 1,200,000 distinct CDR3 sequences listed, under 40% are singletons. Sequencing used blood. The receptors stem from a man aged 18 to 29 in good health. Each CDR3 is given with its conserved first and last residue. A D gene is named only where the DNA matches it firmly. Not all rows give a size; the values are once, few, many and, for expanded clones, a class.

j_gene	v_gene	abundance	d_gene	CDR3aa	CDR3nt
TRBJ2-1	TRBV29-1	many	TRBD1	CSVQPGQGARNEQFF	TGCAGCGTCCAACCGGGACAGGGGGCGCGGAATGAGCAGTTCTTC
TRBJ2-3	TRBV6-1	few	TRBD1	CASVRDRGSDTQYF	TGTGCCAGCGTCCGGGACAGGGGGTCAGATACGCAGTATTTT
TRBJ1-4	TRBV2	few	-	CASSDFEKLFF	TGTGCCAGCAGTGATTTTGAAAAACTGTTTTTT
TRBJ1-1	TRBV6-2/TRBV6-3	few	-	CASREPWGATEAFF	TGTGCCAGCAGGGAACCTTGGGGTGCGACTGAAGCTTTCTTT
TRBJ2-1	TRBV10-3	-	-	CAISAGWLAKELKYEQFF	TGTGCCATCAGTGCGGGTTGGCTAGCGAAGGAGCTGAAGTATGAGCAGTTCTTC
TRBJ2-1	TRBV7-9	-	TRBD2	CASSLAGGRLYNEQFF	TGTGCCAGCAGCTTGGCGGGGGGGCGTCTCTACAATGAGCAGTTCTTC
TRBJ2-7	TRBV7-2	-	-	CASSLARIGNSYEQYF	TGTGCCAGCAGCTTAGCGAGGATAGGGAACTCCTACGAGCAGTACTTC
TRBJ2-5	TRBV30	-	TRBD2	CAWRRGGTFQETQYF	TGTGCCTGGAGACGCGGGGGGACTTTCCAAGAGACCCAGTACTTC
TRBJ1-1	TRBV20-1	-	-	CSARDENTEAFF	TGCAGTGCTAGAGATGAGAACACTGAAGCTTTCTTT
TRBJ2-5	TRBV20-1	-	-	CSAGEGAQYF	TGCAGTGCGGGTGAGGGGGCCCAGTACTTC
TRBJ1-1	TRBV15	-	-	CATSREGRTEAFF	TGTGCCACCAGCAGAGAAGGGAGAACTGAAGCTTTCTTT
TRBJ2-6	TRBV12-3/TRBV12-4	few	-	CATHSGANVLTF	TGTGCCACCCACTCTGGGGCCAACGTCCTGACTTTC
TRBJ1-1	TRBV5-1	few	-	CASRESNRAFF	TGCGCCAGCAGGGAGTCAAATCGGGCTTTCTTT
TRBJ1-3	TRBV7-9	-	-	CASSPDRSGNTIYF	TGTGCCAGCAGCCCCGACAGATCTGGAAACACCATATATTTT
TRBJ1-4	TRBV7-8	-	-	CASSPRGGMPNEKLFF	TGTGCCAGCAGCCCCCGGGGTGGAATGCCTAATGAAAAACTGTTTTTT
TRBJ2-1	TRBV18	-	-	CASSPPGGVGSYNEQFF	TGTGCCAGCTCACCACCTGGGGGAGTGGGCTCCTACAATGAGCAGTTCTTC
TRBJ1-1	TRBV4-3	few	-	CASSQEQGENTEAFF	TGCGCCAGCAGCCAAGAACAGGGAGAGAACACTGAAGCTTTCTTT
TRBJ2-2	TRBV5-1	-	TRBD1	CASSPTGTGEHGELFF	TGCGCCAGCAGCCCTACCGGGACAGGGGAGCACGGGGAGCTGTTTTTT
TRBJ2-5	TRBV3-1	few	-	CASSQMRQYQETQYF	TGTGCCAGCAGCCAAATGCGTCAGTACCAAGAGACCCAGTACTTC
TRBJ1-1	TRBV6-2/TRBV6-3	once	-	CASGSRTANTEAFF	TGTGCCAGCGGCTCTAGGACAGCAAACACTGAAGCTTTCTTT
TRBJ2-1	TRBV20-1	few	-	CSATPGSRNEQFF	TGCAGTGCTACCCCGGGGTCTCGAAATGAGCAGTTCTTC
TRBJ2-5	TRBV28	-	-	CASSRTISQETQYF	TGTGCCAGCAGTCGTACGATCTCCCAAGAGACCCAGTACTTC
TRBJ1-5	TRBV2	-	-	CASSAGNNQPQHF	TGTGCCAGCAGTGCCGGCAACAATCAGCCCCAGCATTTT
TRBJ2-1	TRBV7-7	-	TRBD1	CASSFRTGGGEQFF	TGTGCTAGCAGCTTTAGGACAGGGGGCGGTGAGCAGTTCTTC
TRBJ1-1	TRBV29-1	few	-	CSVDKSNTEAFF	TGCAGCGTTGATAAGTCTAACACTGAAGCTTTCTTT
TRBJ2-1	TRBV20-1	-	TRBD1	CSAVRTGSYNEQFF	TGCAGTGCCGTCAGGACAGGGTCTTACAATGAGCAGTTCTTC